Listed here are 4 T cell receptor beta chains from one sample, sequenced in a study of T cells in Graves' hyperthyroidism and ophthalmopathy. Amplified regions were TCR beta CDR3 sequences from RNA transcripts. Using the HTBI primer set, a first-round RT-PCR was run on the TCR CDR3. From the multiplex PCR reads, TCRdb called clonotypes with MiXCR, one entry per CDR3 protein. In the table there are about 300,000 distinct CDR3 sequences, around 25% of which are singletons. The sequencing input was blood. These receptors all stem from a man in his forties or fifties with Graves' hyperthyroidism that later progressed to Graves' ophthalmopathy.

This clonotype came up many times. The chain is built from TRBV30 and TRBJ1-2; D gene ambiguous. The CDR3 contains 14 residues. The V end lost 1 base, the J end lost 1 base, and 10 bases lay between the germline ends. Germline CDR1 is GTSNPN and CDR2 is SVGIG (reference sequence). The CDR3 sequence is CAWSGPAINYGYTF. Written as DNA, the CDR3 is TGTGCCTGGAGTGGCCCCGCGATTAACTATGGCTACACCTTC.

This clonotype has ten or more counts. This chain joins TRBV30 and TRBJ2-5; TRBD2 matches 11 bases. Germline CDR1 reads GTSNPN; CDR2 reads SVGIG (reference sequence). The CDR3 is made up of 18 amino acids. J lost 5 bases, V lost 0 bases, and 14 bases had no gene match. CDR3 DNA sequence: TGTGCCTGGAGTGTACCGACTAGCGGGACCCTAGGTGGGGAGACCCAGTACTTC. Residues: CAWSVPTSGTLGGETQYF.

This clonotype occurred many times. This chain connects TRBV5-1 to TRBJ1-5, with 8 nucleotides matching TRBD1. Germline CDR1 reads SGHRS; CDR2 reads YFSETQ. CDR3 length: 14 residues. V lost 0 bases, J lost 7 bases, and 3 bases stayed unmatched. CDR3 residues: CASSLETGEQPQHF. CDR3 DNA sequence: TGCGCCAGCAGCTTGGAGACAGGGGAACAGCCCCAGCATTTT.

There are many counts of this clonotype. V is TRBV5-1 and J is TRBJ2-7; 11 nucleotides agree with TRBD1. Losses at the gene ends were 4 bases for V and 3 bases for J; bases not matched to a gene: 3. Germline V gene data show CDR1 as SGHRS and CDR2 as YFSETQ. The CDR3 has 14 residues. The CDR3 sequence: CASSGQGAGYEQYF. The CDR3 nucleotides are TGCGCCAGCAGCGGACAGGGGGCAGGCTACGAGCAGTACTTC.